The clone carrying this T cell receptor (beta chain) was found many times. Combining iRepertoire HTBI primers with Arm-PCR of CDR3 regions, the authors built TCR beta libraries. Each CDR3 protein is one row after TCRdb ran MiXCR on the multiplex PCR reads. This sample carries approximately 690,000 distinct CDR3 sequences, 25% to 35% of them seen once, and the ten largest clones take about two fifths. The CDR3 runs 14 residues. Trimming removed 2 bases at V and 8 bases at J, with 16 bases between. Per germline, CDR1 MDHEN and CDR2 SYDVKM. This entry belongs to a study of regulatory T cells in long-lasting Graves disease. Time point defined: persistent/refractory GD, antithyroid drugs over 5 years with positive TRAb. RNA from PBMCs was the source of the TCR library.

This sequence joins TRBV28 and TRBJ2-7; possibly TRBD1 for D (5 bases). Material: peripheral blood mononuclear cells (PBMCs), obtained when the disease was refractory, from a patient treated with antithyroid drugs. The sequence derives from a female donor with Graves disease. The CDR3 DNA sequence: TGTGCCAGCAGTTTAACAGGACCCAGCGTTAAGCAGTACTTC. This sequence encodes CASSLTGPSVKQYF.